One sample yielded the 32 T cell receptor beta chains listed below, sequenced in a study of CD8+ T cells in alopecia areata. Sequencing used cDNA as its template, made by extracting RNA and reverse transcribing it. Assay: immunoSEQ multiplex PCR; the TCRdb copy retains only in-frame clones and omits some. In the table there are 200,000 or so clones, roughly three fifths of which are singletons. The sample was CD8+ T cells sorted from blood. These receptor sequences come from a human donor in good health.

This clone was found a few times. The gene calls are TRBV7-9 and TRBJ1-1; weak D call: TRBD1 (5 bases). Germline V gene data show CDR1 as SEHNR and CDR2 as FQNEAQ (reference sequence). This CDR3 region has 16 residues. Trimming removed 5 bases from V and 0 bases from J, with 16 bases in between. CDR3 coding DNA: TGTGCCAGCAGCCATGTTGGCGGGGCTTTGAACACTGAAGCTTTCTTT. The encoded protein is CASSHVGGALNTEAFF.

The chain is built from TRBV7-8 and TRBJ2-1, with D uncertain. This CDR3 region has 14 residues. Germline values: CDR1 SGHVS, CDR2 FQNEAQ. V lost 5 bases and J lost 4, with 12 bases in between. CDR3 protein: CASSPRDGYNEQFF. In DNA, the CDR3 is TGTGCCAGCAGCCCCCGAGATGGGTACAATGAGCAGTTCTTC.

CDR3 in amino acids: CASSLLAGLNTEAFF. CDR3 DNA sequence: TGTGCCAGCAGCTTGTTAGCCGGATTGAACACTGAAGCTTTCTTT. This chain joins TRBV5-6 and TRBJ1-1; D ambiguous. The V end was cut by 1 base, the J end by 0 bases, with 10 bases between. Germline CDR1 and CDR2: SGHDT and YYEEEE. The length of the CDR3 is 15 residues.

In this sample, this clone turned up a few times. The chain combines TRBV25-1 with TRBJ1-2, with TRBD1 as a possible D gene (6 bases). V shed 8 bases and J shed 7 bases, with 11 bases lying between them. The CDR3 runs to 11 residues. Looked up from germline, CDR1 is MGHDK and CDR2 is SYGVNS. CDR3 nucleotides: TGTGCCAGCTCTTGGGGGCTTGGCTACACCTTC. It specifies CASSWGLGYTF.

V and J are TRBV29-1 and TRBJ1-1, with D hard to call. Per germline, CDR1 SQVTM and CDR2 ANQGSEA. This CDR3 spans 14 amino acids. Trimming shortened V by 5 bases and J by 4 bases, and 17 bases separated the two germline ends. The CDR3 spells CSVPRGRMATEAFF. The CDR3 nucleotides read TGCAGCGTTCCGCGGGGTCGGATGGCCACTGAAGCTTTCTTT.

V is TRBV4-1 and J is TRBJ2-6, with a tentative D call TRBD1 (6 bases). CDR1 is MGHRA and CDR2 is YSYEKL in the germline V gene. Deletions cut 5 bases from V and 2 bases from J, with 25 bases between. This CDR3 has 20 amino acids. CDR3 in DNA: TGCGCCAGCAGCTTACACTTGGCAGGGGTTCTTCGGGCTGGGGCCAACGTCCTGACTTTC. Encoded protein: CASSLHLAGVLRAGANVLTF.

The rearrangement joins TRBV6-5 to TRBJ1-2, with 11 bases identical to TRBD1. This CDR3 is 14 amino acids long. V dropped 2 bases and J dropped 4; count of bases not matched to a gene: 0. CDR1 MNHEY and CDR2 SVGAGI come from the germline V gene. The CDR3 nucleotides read TGTGCCAGCAGTTACGGGACAGGGGGCTATGGCTACACCTTC. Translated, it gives CASSYGTGGYGYTF.

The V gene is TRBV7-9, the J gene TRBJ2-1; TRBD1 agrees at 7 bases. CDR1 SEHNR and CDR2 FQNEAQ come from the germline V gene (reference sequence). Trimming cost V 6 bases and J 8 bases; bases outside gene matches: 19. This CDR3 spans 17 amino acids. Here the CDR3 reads CASSPLEGAIHRDEQFF. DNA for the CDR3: TGTGCCAGCAGTCCGTTAGAGGGGGCCATCCACCGGGATGAGCAGTTCTTC.

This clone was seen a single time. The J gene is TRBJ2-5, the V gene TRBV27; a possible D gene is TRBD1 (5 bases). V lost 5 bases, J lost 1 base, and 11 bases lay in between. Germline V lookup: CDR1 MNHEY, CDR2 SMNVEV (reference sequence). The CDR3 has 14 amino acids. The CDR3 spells CASSDRQPQETQYF. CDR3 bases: TGTGCCAGCAGTGATCGACAGCCCCAAGAGACCCAGTACTTC.

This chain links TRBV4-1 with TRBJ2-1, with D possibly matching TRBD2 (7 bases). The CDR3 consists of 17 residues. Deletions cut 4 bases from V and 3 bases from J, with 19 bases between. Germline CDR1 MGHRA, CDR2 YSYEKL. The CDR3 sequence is CASSRSRGGVDYNEQFF. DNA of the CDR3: TGCGCCAGCAGCCGCTCAAGAGGGGGGGTCGACTACAATGAGCAGTTCTTC.

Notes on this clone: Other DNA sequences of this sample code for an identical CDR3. The CDR3 here is CSVGDPNTEAFF. In nucleotides, the CDR3 is TGCAGCGTTGGGGATCCGAACACTGAAGCTTTCTTT. The chain employs TRBV29-1 and TRBJ1-1; D call uncertain. This CDR3 has 12 residues. Between the trimmed V and J ends, which lost 4 bases and 1 base, there was a span of 7 bases. The germline V gene has CDR1 SQVTM and CDR2 ANQGSEA.

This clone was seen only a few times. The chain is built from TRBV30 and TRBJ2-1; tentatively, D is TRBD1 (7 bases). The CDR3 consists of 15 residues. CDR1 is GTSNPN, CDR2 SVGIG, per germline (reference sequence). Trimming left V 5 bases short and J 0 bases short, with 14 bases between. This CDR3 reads CAWQGGLPSYNEQFF. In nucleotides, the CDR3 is TGTGCCTGGCAGGGGGGTCTTCCCTCCTACAATGAGCAGTTCTTC.

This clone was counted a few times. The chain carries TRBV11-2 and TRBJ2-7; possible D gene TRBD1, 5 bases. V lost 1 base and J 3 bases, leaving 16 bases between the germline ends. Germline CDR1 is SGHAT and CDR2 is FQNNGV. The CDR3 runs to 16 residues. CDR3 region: CASSLVGRGQLYEQYF. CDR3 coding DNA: TGTGCCAGCAGCTTAGTTGGGCGTGGACAACTCTACGAGCAGTACTTC.

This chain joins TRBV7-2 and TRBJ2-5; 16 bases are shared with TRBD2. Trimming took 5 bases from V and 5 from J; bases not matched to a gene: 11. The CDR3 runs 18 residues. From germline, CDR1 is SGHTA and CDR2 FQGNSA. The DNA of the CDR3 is TGTGCCAGCAGCGGCCTCGGGACTAGCGGGGGGGCTGGTGAGACCCAGTACTTC. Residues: CASSGLGTSGGAGETQYF.

The CDR3 loop reads CASSLSADGYGYTF. Written as DNA, the CDR3 is TGTGCCAGCAGCCTCTCGGCCGATGGGTATGGCTACACCTTC. V and J are TRBV7-9 and TRBJ1-2; D is unclear. V lost 5 bases to trimming and J lost 5 bases, with 15 bases between them. This CDR3 has 14 residues. CDR1 is SEHNR, CDR2 FQNEAQ, per germline (reference sequence). Full variable domain (missing parts from reference TRBV7-9 and TRBJ1-2): DTGVSQNPRHKITKRGQNVTFRCDPISEHNRLYWYRQTLGQGPEFLTYFQNEAQLEKSRLLSDRFSAERPKGSFSTLEIQRTEQGDSAMYLCASSLSADGYGYTFGSGTRLTVV.

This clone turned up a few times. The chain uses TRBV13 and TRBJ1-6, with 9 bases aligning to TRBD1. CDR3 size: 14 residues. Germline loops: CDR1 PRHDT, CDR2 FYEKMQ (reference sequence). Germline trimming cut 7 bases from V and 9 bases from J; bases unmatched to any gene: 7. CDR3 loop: CASTTGQGGSPLHF. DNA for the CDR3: TGTGCCAGCACCACGGGACAGGGCGGTTCACCCCTCCACTTT.

CDR3 bases: TGTGCCAGCAGTGAGGCGGGACAGGGGGGGACCCAGTACTTC. Residues: CASSEAGQGGTQYF. The J gene is TRBJ2-5, the V gene TRBV25-1; TRBD1 matches 11 bases. J lost 7 bases, V lost 3 bases, and 4 bases had no gene match. The CDR3 totals 14 residues. CDR1 MGHDK and CDR2 SYGVNS come from the germline V gene.

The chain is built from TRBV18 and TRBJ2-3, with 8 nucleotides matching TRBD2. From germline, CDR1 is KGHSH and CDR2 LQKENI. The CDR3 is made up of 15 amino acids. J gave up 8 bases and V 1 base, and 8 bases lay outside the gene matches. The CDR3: CASSPRDSGDGTQYF. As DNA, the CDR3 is TGTGCCAGCTCACCACGCGATAGCGGGGACGGTACGCAGTATTTT.

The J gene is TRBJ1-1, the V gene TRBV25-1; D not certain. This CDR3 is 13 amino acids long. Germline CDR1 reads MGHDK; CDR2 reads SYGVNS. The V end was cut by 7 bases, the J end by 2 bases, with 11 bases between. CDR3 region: CASTLSPNTEAFF. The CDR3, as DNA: TGTGCCAGCACCCTTTCCCCCAACACTGAAGCTTTCTTT.

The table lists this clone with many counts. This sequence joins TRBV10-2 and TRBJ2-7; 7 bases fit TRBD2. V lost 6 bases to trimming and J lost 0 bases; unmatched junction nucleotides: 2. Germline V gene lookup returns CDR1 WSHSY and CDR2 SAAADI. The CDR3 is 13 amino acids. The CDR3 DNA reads TGCGCCAGCAGGGGCGGGGGCTCCTACGAGCAGTACTTC. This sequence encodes CASRGGGSYEQYF.

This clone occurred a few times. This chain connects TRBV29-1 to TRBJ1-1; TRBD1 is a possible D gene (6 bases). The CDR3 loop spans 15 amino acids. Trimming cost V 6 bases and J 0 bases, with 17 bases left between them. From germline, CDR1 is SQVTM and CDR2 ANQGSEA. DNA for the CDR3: TGCAGCGTGTACGGCAGGGGCAAGATGAACACTGAAGCTTTCTTT. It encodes CSVYGRGKMNTEAFF.

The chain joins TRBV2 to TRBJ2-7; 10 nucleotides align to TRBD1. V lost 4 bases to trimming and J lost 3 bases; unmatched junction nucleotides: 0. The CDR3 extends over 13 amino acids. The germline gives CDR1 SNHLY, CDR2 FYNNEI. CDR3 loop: CASSGTGGYEQYF. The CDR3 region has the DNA TGTGCCAGCAGTGGGACAGGGGGCTACGAGCAGTACTTC.

The CDR3 region is CATSARQGPYEQYF. The CDR3, as DNA: TGTGCCACCAGCGCGCGACAGGGACCCTACGAGCAGTACTTC. V and J are TRBV15 and TRBJ2-7, with 7 nucleotides matching TRBD1. Germline V gene sequence: CDR1 LNHNV, CDR2 YYDKDF (reference sequence). V trimming: 5 bases; J trimming: 2 bases; junction bases outside the gene matches: 6. There are 14 residues in the CDR3.

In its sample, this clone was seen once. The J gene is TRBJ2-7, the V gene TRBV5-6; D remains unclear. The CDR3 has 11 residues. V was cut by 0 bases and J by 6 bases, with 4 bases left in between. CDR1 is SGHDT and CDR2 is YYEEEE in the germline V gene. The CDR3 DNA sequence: TGTGCCAGCAGCTTGGACGGCGAGCAGTACTTC. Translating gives CASSLDGEQYF.

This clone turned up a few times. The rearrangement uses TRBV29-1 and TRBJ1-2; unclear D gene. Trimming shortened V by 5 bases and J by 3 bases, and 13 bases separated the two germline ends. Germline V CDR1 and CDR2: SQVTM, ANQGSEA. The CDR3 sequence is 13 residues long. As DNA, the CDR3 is TGCAGCGTTCAGAGGGCCTGGGACTATGGCTACACCTTC. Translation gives CSVQRAWDYGYTF.

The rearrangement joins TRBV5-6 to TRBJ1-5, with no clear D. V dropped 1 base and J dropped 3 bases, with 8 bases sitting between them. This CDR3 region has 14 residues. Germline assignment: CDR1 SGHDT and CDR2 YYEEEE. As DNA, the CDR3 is TGTGCCAGCAGCTTGTTCACAGACAATCAGCCCCAGCATTTT. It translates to CASSLFTDNQPQHF.

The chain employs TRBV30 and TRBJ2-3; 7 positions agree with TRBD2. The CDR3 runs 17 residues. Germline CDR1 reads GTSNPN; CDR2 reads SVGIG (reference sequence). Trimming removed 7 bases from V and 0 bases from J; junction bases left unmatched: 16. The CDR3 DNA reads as TGTGCCTTCCAATGGGCAGCGGGGAATCTTAGCACAGATACGCAGTATTTT. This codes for CAFQWAAGNLSTDTQYF.

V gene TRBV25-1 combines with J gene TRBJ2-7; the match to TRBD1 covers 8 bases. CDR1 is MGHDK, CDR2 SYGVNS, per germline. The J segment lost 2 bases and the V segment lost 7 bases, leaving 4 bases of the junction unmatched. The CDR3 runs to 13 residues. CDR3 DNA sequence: TGTGCCAGCACCGGGACAGGCGCCTACGAGCAGTACTTC. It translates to CASTGTGAYEQYF.

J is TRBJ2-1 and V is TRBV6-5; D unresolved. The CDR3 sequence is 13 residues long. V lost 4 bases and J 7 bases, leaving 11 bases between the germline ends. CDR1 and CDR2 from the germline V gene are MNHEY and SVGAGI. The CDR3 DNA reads TGTGCCAGCAGTTTCAACATGGGTAATGAGCAGTTCTTC. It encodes CASSFNMGNEQFF.

This CDR3 is CASSQEWTSTDTQYF. The DNA for the CDR3 is TGCGCCAGCAGCCAAGAATGGACTAGCACAGATACGCAGTATTTT. The chain recombines TRBV4-1 with TRBJ2-3; tentatively, D is TRBD2 (5 bases). Germline CDR1 and CDR2: MGHRA and YSYEKL. The CDR3 is 15 residues long. With 0 bases removed from V and 0 bases from J, the gap between germline ends came to 7 bases.

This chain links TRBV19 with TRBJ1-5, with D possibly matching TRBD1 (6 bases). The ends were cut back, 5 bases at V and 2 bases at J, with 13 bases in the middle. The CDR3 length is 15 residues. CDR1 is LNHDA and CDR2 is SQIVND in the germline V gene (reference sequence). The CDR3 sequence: CASSPRGAGNQPQHF. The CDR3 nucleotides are TGTGCCAGTAGTCCCCGGGGGGCTGGCAATCAGCCCCAGCATTTT.

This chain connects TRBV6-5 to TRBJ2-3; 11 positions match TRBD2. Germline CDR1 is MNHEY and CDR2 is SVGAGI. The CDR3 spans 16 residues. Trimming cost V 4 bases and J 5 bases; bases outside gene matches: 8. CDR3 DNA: TGTGCCAGCAGTTCGTTAGCGGGGGGGCCTGGAGATACGCAGTATTTT. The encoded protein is CASSSLAGGPGDTQYF.